A selection of T cell receptor beta chains follows, all from one sample in a study of T cell responses to AZD1222 COVID-19 vaccine. Libraries were prepared by immunoSEQ multiplex PCR; TCRdb keeps only in-frame clonotypes and omits some of them. The data show around 97,000 clones, over 80% seen once. Sequenced material: peripheral blood, taken on day 0 of AZD1222 vaccination. The receptors were gathered from an adult in good health. Both conserved end residues are trimmed from each CDR3. Clone sizes are given selectively: once, few, many, or a class where the clone is expanded.

CDR3	V	size	J
ASSFDPGVGEQY	TRBV7-8	few	TRBJ2-7
ASSQGINEKLF	TRBV3-1/TRBV3-2	-	TRBJ1-4
ASSPSTGGFGTEAF	TRBV19	-	TRBJ1-1
ASSLQGTYYEQY	TRBV2	once	TRBJ2-7
ASSLDWDQPQH	TRBV5-1	-	TRBJ1-5
ASSLGTGALNTEAF	TRBV28	once	TRBJ1-1
ASSSQGNTEAF	TRBV7-2	-	TRBJ1-1
ASSTGGDTGELF	TRBV28	-	TRBJ2-2
ASSVAGGKSEKLF	TRBV9	-	TRBJ1-4
SAHRDEAF	TRBV29-1	-	TRBJ1-1
ASSVTGTSGNNEQF	TRBV9	-	TRBJ2-1
ASSEIDRGREY	TRBV6-1	-	TRBJ2-7
ASSIKRTGNSPLH	TRBV19	few	TRBJ1-6
ASSQDVGQAYSYEQY	TRBV4-3	-	TRBJ2-7
AKDRGESNQPQH	TRBV2	once	TRBJ1-5
ASGGQPYEQY	TRBV10-3	-	TRBJ2-7
ASSLAGGSEKLF	TRBV5-6	-	TRBJ1-4
ASSLGQGIYTDTQY	TRBV11-1	-	TRBJ2-3
ASSSRHRGEAF	TRBV5-1	-	TRBJ1-1
ASSLGQIYGYT	TRBV7-9	-	TRBJ1-2
ASSQDPQGHTSYGYT	TRBV4-3	-	TRBJ1-2
ASSAQGWAGNTIY	TRBV9	-	TRBJ1-3
ASSNGVLSGNTIY	TRBV11-3	-	TRBJ1-3
ASSLVPDREIYEQY	TRBV28	-	TRBJ2-7
ASSRGTRVSEQY	TRBV7-2	-	TRBJ2-7
ASSLSGRGLPTNEKLF	TRBV4-1	once	TRBJ1-4
ASSKRGSADSQPQH	TRBV21-1	-	TRBJ1-5
ASSSPGLAAYEQY	TRBV28	-	TRBJ2-7
AISKQGAGEQY	TRBV10-3	-	TRBJ2-7
ASSTTGGSSYEQY	TRBV5-1	-	TRBJ2-7
ASSPPAVGTVQETQY	TRBV7-9	-	TRBJ2-5
ASTRQGLNTEAF	TRBV7-2	-	TRBJ1-1
ASTLPGGELF	TRBV2	-	TRBJ2-2
ASSPRSTAYEQY	TRBV7-2	-	TRBJ2-7
AIGTLNTEAF	TRBV30	-	TRBJ1-1
ASSRDGGKPQH	TRBV5-1	-	TRBJ1-5
AWSIGGGRQPQH	TRBV30	-	TRBJ1-5
ATSDSGQGRETQY	TRBV24-1	once	TRBJ2-5
ASSDQGVNTEAF	TRBV6-6	-	TRBJ1-1
ASSADQSYEQY	TRBV9	few	TRBJ2-7
ASSPLTGTNEKLF	TRBV19	-	TRBJ1-4
SPRENEQF	TRBV20-1	-	TRBJ2-1
ASSPLEETQY	TRBV3-1/TRBV3-2	-	TRBJ2-5
ASSFGRGTLFTEAF	TRBV28	-	TRBJ1-1
ASSQGLGVAYEQY	TRBV11-2	-	TRBJ2-7